This TCR beta chain was captured in a study of OX40 agonist ivuxolimab in advanced cancers. Whole-study context: Patients received ivuxolimab, an intravenous treatment, every 2 weeks at 0.01 to 10 mg/kg.

Sequencing was performed with immunoSEQ multiplex PCR; in TCRdb, only in-frame clones are kept and a portion is missing. The sample carries 65,000 to 90,000 clones, just over 85% recorded once. A word on this clone: Its antigen is not known.

General study points: There was clonal expansion of CD4+ and CD8+ blood T cells by week 6 at 0.1 to 3.0 mg/kg.

This receptor was taken from an adult with an advanced solid tumor such as melanoma, head and neck, liver or kidney cancer. The sample consisted of CD4+ or CD8+ T cells sorted from blood, taken in a trial of the OX40 agonist ivuxolimab.

The CDR3 here is CASSLAGDQETQYF. The CDR3 region has the DNA TGCGCCAGCAGCTTAGCGGGAGACCAAGAGACCCAGTACTTC. The chain is built from TRBV5-1 and TRBJ2-5, with TRBD2 matching 8 bases. The CDR3 contains 14 residues. J was trimmed by 0 bases and V by 2 bases; bases with no gene match: 0. Germline V gives CDR1 SGHRS, CDR2 YFSETQ. The full variable domain, in which reference TRBV5-1 and TRBJ2-5 provide the parts outside the CDR3, is KAGVTQTPRYLIKTRGQQVTLSCSPISGHRSVSWYQQTPGQGLQFLFEYFSETQRNKGNFPGRFSGRQFSNSRSEMNVSTLELGDSALYLCASSLAGDQETQYFGPGTRLLVL.